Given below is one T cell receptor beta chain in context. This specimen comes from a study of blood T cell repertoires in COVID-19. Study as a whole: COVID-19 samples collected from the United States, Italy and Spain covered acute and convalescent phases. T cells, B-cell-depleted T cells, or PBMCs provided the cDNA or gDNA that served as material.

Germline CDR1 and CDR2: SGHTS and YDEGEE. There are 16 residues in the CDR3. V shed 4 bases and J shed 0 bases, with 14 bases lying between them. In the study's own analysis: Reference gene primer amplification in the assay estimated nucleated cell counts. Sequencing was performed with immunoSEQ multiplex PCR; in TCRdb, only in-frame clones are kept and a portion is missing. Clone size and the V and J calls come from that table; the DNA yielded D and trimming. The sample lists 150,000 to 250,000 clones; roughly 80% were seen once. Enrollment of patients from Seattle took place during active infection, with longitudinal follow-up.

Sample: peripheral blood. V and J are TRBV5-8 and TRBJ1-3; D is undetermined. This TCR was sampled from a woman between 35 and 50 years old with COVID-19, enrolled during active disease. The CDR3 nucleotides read TGTGCCAGCAGCCCCTCCTTTATCTACTCTGGAAACACCATATATTTT. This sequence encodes CASSPSFIYSGNTIYF.